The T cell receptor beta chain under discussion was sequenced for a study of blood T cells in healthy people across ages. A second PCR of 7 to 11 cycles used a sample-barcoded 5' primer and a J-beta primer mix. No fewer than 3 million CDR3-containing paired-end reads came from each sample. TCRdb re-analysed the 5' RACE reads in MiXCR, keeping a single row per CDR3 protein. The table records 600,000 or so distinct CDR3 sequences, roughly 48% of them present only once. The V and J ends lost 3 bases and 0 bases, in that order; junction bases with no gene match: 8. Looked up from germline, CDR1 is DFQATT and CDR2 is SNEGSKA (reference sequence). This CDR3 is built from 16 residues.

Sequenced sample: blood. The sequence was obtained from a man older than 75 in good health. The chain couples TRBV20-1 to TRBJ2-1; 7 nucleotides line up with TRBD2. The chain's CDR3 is CSARVFTGGSYNEQFF. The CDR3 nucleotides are TGCAGTGCTAGGGTCTTTACGGGAGGCTCCTACAATGAGCAGTTCTTC.